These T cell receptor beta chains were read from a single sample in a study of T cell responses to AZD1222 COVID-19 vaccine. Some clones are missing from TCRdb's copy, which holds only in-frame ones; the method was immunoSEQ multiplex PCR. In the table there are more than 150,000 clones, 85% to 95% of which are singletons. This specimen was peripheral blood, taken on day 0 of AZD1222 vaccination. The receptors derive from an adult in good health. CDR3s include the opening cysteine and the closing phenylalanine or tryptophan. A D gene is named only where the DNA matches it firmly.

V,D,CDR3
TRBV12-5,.,CASGLGGRNTEAFF
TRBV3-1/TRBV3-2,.,CASRGVEAPHGTDTQYF
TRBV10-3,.,CAISESRGWDEKLFF
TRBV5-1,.,CASSLKLGSSYNEQFF
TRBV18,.,CASSPVKGSNEQYF
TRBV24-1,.,CATSPGASYGYTF
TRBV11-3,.,CASSLYNAGNYGYTF
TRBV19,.,CASRGPEYRNNQPQHF
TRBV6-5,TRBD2,CASSYSRLAGYEQYF
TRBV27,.,CASGARGSTEAFF
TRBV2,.,CASSEAGTGNEKLFF
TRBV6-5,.,CASSRVNYGYTF
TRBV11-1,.,CASSLGGRIGYEQYF
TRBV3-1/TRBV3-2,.,CASSQDWSRLPNTEAFF
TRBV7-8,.,CASSFWGRTDTQYF
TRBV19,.,CASSIDPSGAGTQYF
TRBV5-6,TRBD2,CASRTLAGGAADTQYF
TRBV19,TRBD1,CASSRTGRNTEAFF
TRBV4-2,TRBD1,CASSQEGQGTEAFF
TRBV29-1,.,CSARNTEAFF
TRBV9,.,CASSVEGSGNQPQHF
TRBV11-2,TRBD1,CASSLGRTGPPAPLHF
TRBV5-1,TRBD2,CASSLVAGGDNEQFF
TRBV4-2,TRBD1,CASSQDDRVGNQPQHF
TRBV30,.,CAWTMDELEAFF
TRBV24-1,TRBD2,CATSDLGTSKFF
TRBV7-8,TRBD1,CASSYTTQGAKNTQYF
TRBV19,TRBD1,CASSIMTGTGYTF
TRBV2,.,CASKRETGTEAFF
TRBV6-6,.,CASSYQGRRSGNTIYF
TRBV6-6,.,CASSYPAGGGNQPQHF
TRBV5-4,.,CASSLASANEQFF
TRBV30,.,CAWSPRDGYGYTF
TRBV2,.,CASSETRPNNEQFF
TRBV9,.,CASSVGPDDSPLHF
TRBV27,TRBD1,CASSSAGTGERNTF
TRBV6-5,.,CASSSVGTYAYEQYF
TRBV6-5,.,CASRKSYEQYF
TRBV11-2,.,CASSFGSSIPANEQYF
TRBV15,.,CATSRAGGGAGDTQYF
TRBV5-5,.,CASSLAQREAFF
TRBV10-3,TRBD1,CAITTGVKTEAFF
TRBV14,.,CASSQVTGSPSPEAFF
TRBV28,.,CASSPGPRDYGYTF
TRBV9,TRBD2,CASSPPASGSASEQFF
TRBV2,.,CASRGGDEAFF
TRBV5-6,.,CASSLGVRFGGNYGYTF
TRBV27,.,CASSLRVGFGLNYGYTF
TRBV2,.,CASSESRSGYTF
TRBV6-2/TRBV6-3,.,CASSSPYGIEAFF
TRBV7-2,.,CASSLVFLAPGMYNEQFF
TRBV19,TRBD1,CATLGGTVPNIYGYTF
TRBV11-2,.,CASSPPWLYEQYF
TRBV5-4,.,CASSPPPELGPDTQYF
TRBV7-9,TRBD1,CASSDPLTGGLNTEAFF
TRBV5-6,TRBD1,CASSLPGTDTEAFF
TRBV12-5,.,CASLGGASTEAFF
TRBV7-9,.,CASSLEGGVIGKLFF
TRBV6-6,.,CASSYSISLGTQYF
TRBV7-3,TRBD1,CASSNGQGTGELFF